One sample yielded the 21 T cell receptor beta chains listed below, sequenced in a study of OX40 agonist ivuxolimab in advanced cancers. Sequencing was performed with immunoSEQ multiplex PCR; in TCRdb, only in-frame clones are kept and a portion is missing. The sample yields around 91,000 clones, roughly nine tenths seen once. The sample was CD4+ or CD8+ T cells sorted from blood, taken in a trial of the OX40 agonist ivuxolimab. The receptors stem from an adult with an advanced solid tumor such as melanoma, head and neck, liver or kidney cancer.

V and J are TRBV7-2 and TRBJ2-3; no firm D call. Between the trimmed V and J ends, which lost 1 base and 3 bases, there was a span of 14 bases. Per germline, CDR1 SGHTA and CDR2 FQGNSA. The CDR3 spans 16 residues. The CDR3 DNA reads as TGTGCCAGCAGCTTAGTGGGCGGCCGGGCGACAGATACGCAGTATTTT. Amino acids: CASSLVGGRATDTQYF.

This CDR3 reads CASRLAGVYNEQFF. For the CDR3, the DNA is TGTGCCAGCCGACTAGCGGGAGTCTACAATGAGCAGTTCTTC. This chain links TRBV6-1 with TRBJ2-1; TRBD2 agrees at 12 bases. Germline V gene lookup returns CDR1 MNHNS and CDR2 SASEGT. Trimming cost V 8 bases and J 3 bases; bases outside gene matches: 2. The CDR3 runs 14 residues.

In DNA, the CDR3 is TGCGCCAGCAGCCAAACACCGGGACAGGGGAGCGGCTACACCTTC. Amino acids: CASSQTPGQGSGYTF. The chain has TRBV4-3 and TRBJ1-2; 10 positions match TRBD1. Germline CDR1 reads LGHNA; CDR2 reads YSLEER. This CDR3 spans 15 amino acids. The ends lost 2 bases at V and 8 bases at J; junction bases unmatched: 8.

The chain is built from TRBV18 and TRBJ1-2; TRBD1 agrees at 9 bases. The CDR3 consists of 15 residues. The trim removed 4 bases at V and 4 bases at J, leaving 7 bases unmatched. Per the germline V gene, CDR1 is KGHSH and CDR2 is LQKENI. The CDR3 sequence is CASSQGTGTAYGYTF. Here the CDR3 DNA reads TGTGCCAGCTCACAAGGGACAGGGACAGCCTATGGCTACACCTTC.

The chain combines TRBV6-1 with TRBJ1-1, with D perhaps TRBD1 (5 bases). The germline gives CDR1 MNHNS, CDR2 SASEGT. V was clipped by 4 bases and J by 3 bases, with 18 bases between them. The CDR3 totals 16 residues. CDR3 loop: CASSGPFGGVDTEAFF. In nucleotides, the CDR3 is TGTGCCAGCAGTGGCCCCTTTGGGGGGGTGGACACTGAAGCTTTCTTT.

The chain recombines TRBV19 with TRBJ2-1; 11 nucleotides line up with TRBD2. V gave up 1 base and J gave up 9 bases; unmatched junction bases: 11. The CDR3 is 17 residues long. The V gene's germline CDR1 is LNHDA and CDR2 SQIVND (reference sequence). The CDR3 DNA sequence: TGTGCCAGTAGTATAGCGGGTAGCGGGGGGGATAGGACTGAGCAGTTCTTC. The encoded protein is CASSIAGSGGDRTEQFF.

CDR3 in amino acids: CASSPAGDTQYF. CDR3 nucleotide sequence: TGTGCCAGCAGCCCCGCGGGGGATACGCAGTATTTT. The V and J genes are TRBV28 and TRBJ2-3; tentatively, D is TRBD2 (6 bases). Germline CDR1 and CDR2: MDHEN and SYDVKM. The V and J ends lost 6 bases and 6 bases respectively, with 10 bases between them. The CDR3 covers 12 residues.

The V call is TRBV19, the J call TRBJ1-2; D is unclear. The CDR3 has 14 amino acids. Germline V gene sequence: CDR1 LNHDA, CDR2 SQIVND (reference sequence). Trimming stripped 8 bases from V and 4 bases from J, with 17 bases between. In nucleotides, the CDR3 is TGTGCCAGTCGACCCGGCGGTATCTCCTATGGCTACACCTTC. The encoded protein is CASRPGGISYGYTF. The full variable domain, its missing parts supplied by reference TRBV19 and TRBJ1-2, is DGGITQSPKYLFRKEGQNVTLSCEQNLNHDAMYWYRQDPGQGLRLIYYSQIVNDFQKGDIAEGYSVSREKKESFPLTVTSAQKNPTAFYLCASRPGGISYGYTFGSGTRLTVV.

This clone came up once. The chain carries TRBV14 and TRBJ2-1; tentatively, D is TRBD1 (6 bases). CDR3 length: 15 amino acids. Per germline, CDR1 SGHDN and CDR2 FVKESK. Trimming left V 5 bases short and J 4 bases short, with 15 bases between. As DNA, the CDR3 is TGTGCCAGCAGCAAACAGGGTGGGGGATACAATGAGCAGTTCTTC. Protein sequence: CASSKQGGGYNEQFF.

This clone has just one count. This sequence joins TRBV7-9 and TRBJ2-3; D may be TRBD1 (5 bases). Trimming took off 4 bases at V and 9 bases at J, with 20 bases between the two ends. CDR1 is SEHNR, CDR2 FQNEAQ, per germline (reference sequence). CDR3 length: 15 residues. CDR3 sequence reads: CASSSPKPGQVTQYF. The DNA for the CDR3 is TGTGCCAGCAGCTCCCCAAAACCCGGACAAGTCACGCAGTATTTT.

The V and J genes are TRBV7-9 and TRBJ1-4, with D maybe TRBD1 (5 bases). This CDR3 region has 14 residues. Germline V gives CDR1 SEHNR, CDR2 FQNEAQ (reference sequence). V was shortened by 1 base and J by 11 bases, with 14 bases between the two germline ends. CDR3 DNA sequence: TGTGCCAGCAGCTTAGGGCAATGGGGGGAGAAACTGTTTTTT. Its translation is CASSLGQWGEKLFF.

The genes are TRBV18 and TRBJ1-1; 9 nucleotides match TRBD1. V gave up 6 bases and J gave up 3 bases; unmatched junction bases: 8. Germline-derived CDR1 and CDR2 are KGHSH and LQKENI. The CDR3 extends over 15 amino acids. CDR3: CASSVTGGVDTEAFF. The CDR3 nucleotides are TGTGCCAGCTCGGTGACAGGGGGTGTGGACACTGAAGCTTTCTTT.

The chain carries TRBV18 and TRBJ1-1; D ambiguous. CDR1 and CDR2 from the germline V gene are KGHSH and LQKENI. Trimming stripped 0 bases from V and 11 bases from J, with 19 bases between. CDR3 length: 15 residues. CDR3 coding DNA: TGTGCCAGCTCACCACCGGAACGGATAGACGGTATCGCTTTCTTT. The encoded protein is CASSPPERIDGIAFF.

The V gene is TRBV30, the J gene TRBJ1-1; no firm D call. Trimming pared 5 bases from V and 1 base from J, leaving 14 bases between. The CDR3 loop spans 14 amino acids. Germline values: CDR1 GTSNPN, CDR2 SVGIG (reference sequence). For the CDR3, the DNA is TGTGCCTGGTGGTTCTTCACGGGGAACACTGAAGCTTTCTTT. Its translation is CAWWFFTGNTEAFF.

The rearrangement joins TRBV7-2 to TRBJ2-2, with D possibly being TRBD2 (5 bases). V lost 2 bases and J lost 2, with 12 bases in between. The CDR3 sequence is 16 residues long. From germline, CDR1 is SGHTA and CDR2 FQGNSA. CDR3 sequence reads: CASSLQAGINTGELFF. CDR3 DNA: TGTGCCAGCAGCTTACAGGCGGGCATTAACACCGGGGAGCTGTTTTTT. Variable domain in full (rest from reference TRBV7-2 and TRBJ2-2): GAGVSQSPSNKVTEKGKDVELRCDPISGHTALYWYRQSLGQGLEFLIYFQGNSAPDKSGLPSDRFSAERTGGSVSTLTIQRTQQEDSAVYLCASSLQAGINTGELFFGEGSRLTVL.

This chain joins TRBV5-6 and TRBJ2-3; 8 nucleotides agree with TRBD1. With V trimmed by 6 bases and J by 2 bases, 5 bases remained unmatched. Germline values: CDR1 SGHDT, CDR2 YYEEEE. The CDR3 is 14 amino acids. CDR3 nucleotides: TGTGCCAGCAAGGACAGGGTATTCACAGATACGCAGTATTTT. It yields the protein CASKDRVFTDTQYF.

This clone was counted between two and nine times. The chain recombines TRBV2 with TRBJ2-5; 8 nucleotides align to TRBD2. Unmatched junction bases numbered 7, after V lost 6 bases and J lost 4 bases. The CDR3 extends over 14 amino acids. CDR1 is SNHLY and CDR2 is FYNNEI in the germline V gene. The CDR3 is CASSALAGGETQYF. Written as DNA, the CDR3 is TGTGCCAGCAGCGCACTCGCGGGGGGAGAGACCCAGTACTTC.

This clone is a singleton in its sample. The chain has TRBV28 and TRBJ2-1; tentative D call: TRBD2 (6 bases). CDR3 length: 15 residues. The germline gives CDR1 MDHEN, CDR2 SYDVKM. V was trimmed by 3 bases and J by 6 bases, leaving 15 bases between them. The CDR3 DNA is TGTGCCAGCAGTTTCGGGAGAGGTTTTTTCAATGAGCAGTTCTTC. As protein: CASSFGRGFFNEQFF.

CDR3 DNA: TGTGCCAGCAGTTCCCCGGGAGGGAGGCAAGAGACCCAGTACTTC. Translation gives CASSSPGGRQETQYF. The V gene is TRBV28, the J gene TRBJ2-5, with 8 nucleotides matching TRBD2. The germline V gene encodes CDR1 MDHEN and CDR2 SYDVKM. V dropped 4 bases and J dropped 2; count of bases not matched to a gene: 6. This CDR3 is 15 amino acids long.

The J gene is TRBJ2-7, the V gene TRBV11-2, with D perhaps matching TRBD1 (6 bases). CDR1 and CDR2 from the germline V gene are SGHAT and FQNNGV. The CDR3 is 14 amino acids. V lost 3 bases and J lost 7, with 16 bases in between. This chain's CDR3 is CASSLWGIRGEQYF. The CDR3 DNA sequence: TGTGCCAGCAGCTTGTGGGGGATAAGGGGGGAGCAGTACTTC.

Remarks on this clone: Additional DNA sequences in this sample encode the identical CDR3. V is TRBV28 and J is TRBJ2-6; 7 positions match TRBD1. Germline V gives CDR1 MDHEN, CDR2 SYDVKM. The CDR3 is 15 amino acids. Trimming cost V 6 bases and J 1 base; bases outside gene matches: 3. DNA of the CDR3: TGTGCCAGCAGGCCCAGGGGGTCTGGGGCCAACGTCCTGACTTTC. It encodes CASRPRGSGANVLTF.